This record covers a single T cell receptor (beta chain). The antigen remains unidentified. CD8 cells classed as naive were CD45RO-negative and positively selected for CCR7, excluding terminally differentiated effector memory CD45RA+ cells. This specimen comes from a study of shared clonotypes between healthy human individuals. Study-level background: Two female and a few male donors aged 18 to 49 were enrolled. Findings and limits, study-wide: It was expected that sequencing depth would affect clonotype sharing among donors. Memory subsets had estimated richness that was generally smaller than that of naive subsets.

V trimming: 3 bases; J trimming: 5 bases; junction bases outside the gene matches: 10. This CDR3 contains 15 residues. CDR1 and CDR2 (germline): SGHRS, YFSETQ. The assay used deep level. Only in-frame clones appear in the TCRdb table, and some are missing; sequencing was by immunoSEQ multiplex PCR. The table lists about 2.2 million clones, just under 95% of them singletons. The clonotype was recovered from a man between 18 and 35 years old in good health. Some clones in this sample may be carry-over from other donors' samples. The sequenced material came from naive CD8+ T cells from PBMCs. The gene calls are TRBV5-1 and TRBJ2-7; 8 nucleotides line up with TRBD1. The CDR3 loop reads CASSWDRPDGNEQYF. In DNA, the CDR3 is TGCGCCAGCAGCTGGGACAGGCCCGACGGGAACGAGCAGTACTTC. Full variable domain (outside the CDR3, taken from reference TRBV5-1 and TRBJ2-7): KAGVTQTPRYLIKTRGQQVTLSCSPISGHRSVSWYQQTPGQGLQFLFEYFSETQRNKGNFPGRFSGRQFSNSRSEMNVSTLELGDSALYLCASSWDRPDGNEQYFGPGTRLTVT.